The source of this TCR beta chain is a study of T-cell memory formation after mild COVID-19 (dated by TCRdb to the early 2020s). Broadly, across the study: TCR sequence clusters from the two donors were found to be largely donor specific. Longitudinal TCRalpha and TCRbeta repertoire sequencing tracked T-cell clones expanding and contracting after mild COVID-19 in a couple of donors. The cohort was made up of two young adult volunteers, one female and one male, who were previously healthy. Study-wide conclusions, independent of this receptor: Only two mild cases were covered in the study, and larger cohorts including severe cases with pre-infection samples were considered necessary. Clones contracting from day 15 to 85 had balanced CD4/CD8 phenotypes, while a second wave expanding from day 15 to 37 was biased towards CD4+. Contracting CD4+ clones were found mainly in CM and EM memory subsets, while CD8+ clones were enriched in EMRA. SARS-CoV-2 specificity was not confirmed for the second-wave clones peaking on day 37. The detection of some responding clones in pre-infection memory suggests that pre-existing cross-reactive memory T cells joined the SARS-CoV-2 response.

Details on this clonotype: The antigen this receptor binds is unknown. Base qualities are not recorded, but no much larger clone differs from it by a single base.

Ficoll-Paque density gradient centrifugation was the method used to isolate PBMCs. This sample was sequenced with an Illumina NovaSeq 6000. TCRalpha and TCRbeta cDNA libraries were constructed by 5'RACE with constant-segment primers, with sample barcodes and unique molecular identifiers being introduced. RNA was extracted from every sample with Trizol reagent. Library amplification was performed in two PCR steps, and a second sample barcode and Illumina TruSeq adapters were introduced in the second step. Libraries were sequenced on an Illumina NovaSeq with 2 x 150 bp paired-end reads. As for how the authors treated the data: The reads were demultiplexed and collapsed into UMI-guided consensus sequences using migec v1.2.7. Using mixcr v2.1.11, UMI consensuses were aligned to TRA and TRB V and J templates and then assembled into clonotypes. Clonotypes were classified as expanded or contracted when called significant by both edgeR and NoisET, with noise models trained on biological replicates. edgeR calls used a false discovery rate-adjusted p below 0.01 and a log2 fold-change threshold of 1. As an exploratory analysis of dynamics, max-normalized trajectories of the 1000 most abundant clonotypes were examined with PCA combined with hierarchical clustering. Separately sequenced CD4+ and CD8+ repertoires were used to assign a CD4 or CD8 phenotype to each responding clone. The public reads were run again by TCRdb, first through fastp at Q25 and then through MiXCR, and only productive beta chains were kept. Rows are unified per CDR3 protein, each entry keeping the most common DNA and genes. V and J calls and clone size were set by TCRdb, not the authors. This sample comprises about 620,000 distinct CDR3 sequences, under 20% of them detected only once. The ten largest clones capture 12% of the sample.

CDR1 and CDR2, looked up from the germline V gene, are MNHEY and SVGAGI. The CDR3 covers 12 residues, taking in both the cysteine and the phenylalanine. Only CDR3 DNA remains: 36 bases, in frame from the first base. V loses 10 bases of germline sequence and J loses 4 bases, and the interval between the two ends is 11 bases. Input material: PBMCs or a T cell subset sorted from them (not recorded which). The chain is encoded by TRBV6-5 joined to TRBJ2-1; the D gene identity is not certain. This TCR was recovered from an adult woman who had mild COVID-19 (a few samples of this study predate the infection). The sample titles of this study are shuffled in the database, so cell type and time point are left out; the donor was told from shared clones. The DNA sequence is TGTGCCACGAGGCGGAAATACAATGAGCAGTTCTTC. Its translation reads: CATRRKYNEQFF.